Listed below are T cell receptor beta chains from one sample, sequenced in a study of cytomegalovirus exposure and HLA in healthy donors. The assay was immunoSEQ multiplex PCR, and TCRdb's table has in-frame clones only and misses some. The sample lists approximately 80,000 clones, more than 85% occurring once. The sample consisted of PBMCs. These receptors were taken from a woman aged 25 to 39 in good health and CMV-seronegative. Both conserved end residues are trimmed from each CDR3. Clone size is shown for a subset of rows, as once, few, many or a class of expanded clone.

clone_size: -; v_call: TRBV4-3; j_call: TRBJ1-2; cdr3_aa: ASSLSGFTGRGYT
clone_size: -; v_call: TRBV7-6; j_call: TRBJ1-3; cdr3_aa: ASSPNYRASSGNTIY
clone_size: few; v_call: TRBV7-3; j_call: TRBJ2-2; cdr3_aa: ASRFGQGNTGELF
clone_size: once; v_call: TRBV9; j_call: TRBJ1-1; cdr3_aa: ASSVEQANTEAF
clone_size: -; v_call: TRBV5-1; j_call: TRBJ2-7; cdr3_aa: ASSAGLAGGEQY
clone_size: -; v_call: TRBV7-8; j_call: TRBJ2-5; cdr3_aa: ASSFVAPSETQY
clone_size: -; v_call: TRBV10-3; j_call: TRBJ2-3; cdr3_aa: AISGGEDTQY
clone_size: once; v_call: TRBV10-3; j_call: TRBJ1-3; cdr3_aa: AISESRRDSSGNTIY
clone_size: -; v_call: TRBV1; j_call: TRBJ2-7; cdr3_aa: TSSQGQRDNEQY
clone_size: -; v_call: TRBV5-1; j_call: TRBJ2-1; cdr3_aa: ASSSGQTASNEQF
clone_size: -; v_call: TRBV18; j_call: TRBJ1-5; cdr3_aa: ASSPTGSLQPQH
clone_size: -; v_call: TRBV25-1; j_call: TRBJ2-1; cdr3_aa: ASSESRDTINNEQF
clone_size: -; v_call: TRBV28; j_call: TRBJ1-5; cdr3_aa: ASSLGQGQEPQH
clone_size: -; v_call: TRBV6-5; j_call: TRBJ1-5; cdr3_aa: ASSPRVGSNQPQH
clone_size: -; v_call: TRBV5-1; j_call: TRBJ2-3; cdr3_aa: ASSLGTYRAQSDTQY
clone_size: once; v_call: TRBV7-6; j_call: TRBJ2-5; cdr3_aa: ASSLGAGGYQETQY
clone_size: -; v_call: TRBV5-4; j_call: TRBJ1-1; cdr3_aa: ASSSPLTPLENF
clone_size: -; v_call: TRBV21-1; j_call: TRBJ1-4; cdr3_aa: ASSKEEEDRHNEKLF
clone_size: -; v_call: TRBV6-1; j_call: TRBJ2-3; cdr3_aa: AIKSSPTDTQY
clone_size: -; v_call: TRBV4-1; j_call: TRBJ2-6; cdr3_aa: ASSPRGGRSGANVLT
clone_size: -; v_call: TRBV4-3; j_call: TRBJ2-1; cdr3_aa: ASSQGLDSYNEQF
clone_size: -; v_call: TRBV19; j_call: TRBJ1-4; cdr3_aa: ASSGGPENEKLF
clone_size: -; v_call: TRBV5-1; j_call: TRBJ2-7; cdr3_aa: ASAFLAGSPYEQY
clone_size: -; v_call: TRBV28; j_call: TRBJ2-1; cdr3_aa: ASSRPAGVKLGPYNEQF
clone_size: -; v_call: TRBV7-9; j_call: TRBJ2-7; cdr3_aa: AIPGQGGHEQY
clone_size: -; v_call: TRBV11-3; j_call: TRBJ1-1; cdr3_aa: ASSLSENTEAF
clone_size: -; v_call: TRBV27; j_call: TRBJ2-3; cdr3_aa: ASSPVSVAGSTDTQY
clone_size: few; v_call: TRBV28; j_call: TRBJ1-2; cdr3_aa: ASRGTVSYGYT
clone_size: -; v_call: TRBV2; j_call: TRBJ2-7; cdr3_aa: ASSADRPYEQY
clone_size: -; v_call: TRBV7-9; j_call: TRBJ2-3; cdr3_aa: ASSLVRSNPSTDTQY
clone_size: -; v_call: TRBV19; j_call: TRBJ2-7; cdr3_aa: ASSIGQPAYEQY
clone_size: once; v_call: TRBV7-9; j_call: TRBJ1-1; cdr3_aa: ASSSEDVRGGTEAF
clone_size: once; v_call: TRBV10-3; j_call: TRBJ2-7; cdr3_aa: TIGADSYEQY
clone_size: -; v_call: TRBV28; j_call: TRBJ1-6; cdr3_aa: ASSPGTSDSPLH
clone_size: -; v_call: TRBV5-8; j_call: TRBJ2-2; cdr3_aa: ASSTGTANTGELF
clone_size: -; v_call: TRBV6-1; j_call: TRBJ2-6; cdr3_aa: ASSELRVGSNVLT
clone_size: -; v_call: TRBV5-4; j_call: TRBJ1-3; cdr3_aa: ASSLSPGRSGSTIY
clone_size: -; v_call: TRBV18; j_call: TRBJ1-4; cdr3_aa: ASSPPSGSVEEKLF
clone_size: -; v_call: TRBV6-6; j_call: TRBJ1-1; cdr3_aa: ASSYEGATEAF
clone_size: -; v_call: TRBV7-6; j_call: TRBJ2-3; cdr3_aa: ASSNLGYISTDTQY
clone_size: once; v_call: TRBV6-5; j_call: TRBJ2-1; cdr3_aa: ASSYSTAPGSNEQF
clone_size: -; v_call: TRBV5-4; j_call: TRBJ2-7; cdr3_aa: ASSLVAGGSYEQY
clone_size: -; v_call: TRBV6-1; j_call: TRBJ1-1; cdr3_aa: ASNRGDTEAF
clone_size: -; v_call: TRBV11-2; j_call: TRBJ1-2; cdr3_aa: ASSLTGWRTYGYT
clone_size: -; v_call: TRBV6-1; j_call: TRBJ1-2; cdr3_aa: ASRSPFNYGYT
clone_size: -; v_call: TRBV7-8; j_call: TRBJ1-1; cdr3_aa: ASSWGQPNTEAF
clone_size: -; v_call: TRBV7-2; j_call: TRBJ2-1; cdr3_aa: ASSGTSGSIKSYNEQF
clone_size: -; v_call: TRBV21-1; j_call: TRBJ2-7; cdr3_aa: ASSKNRDTGTSGCRLHYYEQY
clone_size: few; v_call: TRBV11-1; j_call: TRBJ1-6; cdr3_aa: ASSLQGNSPLH
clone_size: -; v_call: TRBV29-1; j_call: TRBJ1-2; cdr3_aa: SVEGLYGANYGYT
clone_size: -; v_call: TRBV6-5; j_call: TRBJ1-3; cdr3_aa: ASSYSGAFGNTIY
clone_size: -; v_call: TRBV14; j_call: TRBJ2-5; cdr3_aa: ASSLQGGRLIGTQY
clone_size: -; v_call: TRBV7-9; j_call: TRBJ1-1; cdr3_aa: ASSLSSTGNTEAF
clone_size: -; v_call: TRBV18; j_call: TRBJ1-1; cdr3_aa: ASSSTGKGTEAF
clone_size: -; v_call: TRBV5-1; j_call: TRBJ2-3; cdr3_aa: ASSSGLAGPDTQY